These T cell receptor beta chains were read from a single sample in a study of blood T cell repertoires in COVID-19. Produced via immunoSEQ multiplex PCR; TCRdb's table is partial and in-frame only. Here the sample spans more than 45,000 clones, roughly nine tenths being singletons. The sample comprised peripheral blood. These receptor sequences come from a human donor in a cohort sampled during active COVID-19. CDR3s include the opening cysteine and the closing phenylalanine or tryptophan. The D gene is left open where the match is weak. Not all rows give a size; the values are once, few, many and, for expanded clones, a class.

d_call	v_call	clone_size	j_call	cdr3_aa	cdr3_nt
-	TRBV12-3/TRBV12-4	-	TRBJ2-5	CASSSAAEETQYF	TGTGCCAGCAGCTCTGCGGCGGAAGAGACCCAGTACTTC
-	TRBV27	-	TRBJ1-6	CASSLGTMASPLHF	TGTGCCAGCAGTTTGGGCACCATGGCTTCACCCCTCCACTTT
TRBD1	TRBV30	-	TRBJ2-3	CAWSSFRDRGSDTQYF	TGTGCCTGGAGTTCCTTCCGGGACAGGGGGTCAGATACGCAGTATTTT
-	TRBV19	-	TRBJ1-1	CASSIRGLDTEAFF	TGTGCCAGTAGTATCCGGGGTCTAGACACTGAAGCTTTCTTT
TRBD2	TRBV3-1/TRBV3-2	-	TRBJ2-1	CASSPRTSQGNEQFF	TGTGCCAGCAGCCCACGGACTAGCCAGGGCAATGAGCAGTTCTTC
-	TRBV6-5	-	TRBJ1-6	CASSYAESSYNSPLHF	TGTGCCAGCAGTTACGCGGAGAGCTCCTATAATTCACCCCTCCACTTT
TRBD1	TRBV5-5	few	TRBJ1-2	CASSLLRDRGYGYTF	TGTGCCAGCAGCTTGCTCCGGGACAGGGGGTATGGCTACACCTTC
-	TRBV28	few	TRBJ1-1	CASSRAGAVNTEAFF	TGTGCCAGCAGCCGTGCGGGGGCGGTGAACACTGAAGCTTTCTTT
-	TRBV5-1	-	TRBJ1-2	CASSSALANYGYTF	TGCGCCAGCAGCTCTGCCCTAGCTAACTATGGCTACACCTTC
TRBD2	TRBV9	-	TRBJ2-1	CASSPDGGAFNEQFF	TGTGCCAGCAGCCCTGACGGGGGGGCCTTCAATGAGCAGTTCTTC
TRBD2	TRBV3-1/TRBV3-2	once	TRBJ2-1	CASSQSVSGVLFF	TGTGCCAGCAGCCAATCGGTCAGCGGGGTACTGTTCTTC
TRBD1	TRBV6-6	-	TRBJ1-2	CASSPKPPGDRGSYGYTF	TGTGCCAGCAGTCCAAAGCCCCCGGGGGACAGGGGTTCCTATGGCTACACCTTC
TRBD2	TRBV18	-	TRBJ2-7	CASSPGEGNEQYF	TGTGCCAGCTCACCGGGGGAGGGAAACGAGCAGTACTTC
TRBD1	TRBV27	-	TRBJ1-1	CASSLSRDRRTNTEAFF	TGTGCCAGCAGTTTATCCCGGGACAGGCGAACGAACACTGAAGCTTTCTTT
-	TRBV14	few	TRBJ1-1	CASSQDRVPPAFF	TGTGCCAGCAGCCAAGATCGAGTCCCCCCAGCTTTCTTT
TRBD1	TRBV6-1	-	TRBJ2-5	CASSGGNRGWIETQYF	TGTGCCAGCAGTGGGGGGAACAGGGGGTGGATAGAGACCCAGTACTTC
-	TRBV2	-	TRBJ1-2	CASSERTAPDYGYTF	TGTGCCAGCAGTGAAAGGACAGCCCCGGACTATGGCTACACCTTC
TRBD2	TRBV6-2/TRBV6-3	-	TRBJ2-4	CASSYRTSGRGDIQYF	TGTGCCAGCAGTTACCGGACTAGCGGGAGAGGTGACATTCAGTACTTC
TRBD2	TRBV7-3	-	TRBJ2-5	CASSLTPSGTQETQYF	TGTGCCAGCAGCTTAACCCCTAGCGGGACCCAAGAGACCCAGTACTTC
TRBD1	TRBV5-6	-	TRBJ2-2	CASSLYRGTNTGELFF	TGTGCCAGCAGCTTATACAGGGGCACGAACACCGGGGAGCTGTTTTTT
-	TRBV2	-	TRBJ1-2	CASRLPGYGYTF	TGTGCCAGCAGGTTACCAGGGTATGGCTACACCTTC
-	TRBV5-1	-	TRBJ2-7	CASSYSTGREQYF	TGCGCCAGCAGCTATTCCACAGGGCGCGAGCAGTACTTC
TRBD1	TRBV6-6	-	TRBJ1-5	CASSPSRQGRRYSNQPQHF	TGTGCCAGCAGTCCTTCCCGACAGGGGCGGCGGTATAGCAATCAGCCCCAGCATTTT
TRBD1	TRBV7-2	-	TRBJ2-5	CASSAARGTGWGQYF	TGTGCCAGCAGCGCGGCGCGAGGGACAGGGTGGGGCCAGTACTTC
-	TRBV14	-	TRBJ1-2	CASSLSPAGVYTF	TGTGCCAGCAGCCTCTCCCCAGCTGGAGTATACACCTTC
TRBD1	TRBV5-1	-	TRBJ2-7	CASKQGDEQYF	TGCGCCAGCAAACAGGGGGACGAGCAGTACTTC
-	TRBV13	once	TRBJ2-5	CASSWTGTLKETQYF	TGTGCCAGCAGCTGGACCGGGACTCTGAAAGAGACCCAGTACTTC
TRBD2	TRBV3-1/TRBV3-2	-	TRBJ2-5	CASSHRGTSGGQETQYF	TGTGCCAGCAGCCATCGTGGGACTAGCGGGGGCCAAGAGACCCAGTACTTC
TRBD2	TRBV27	once	TRBJ2-3	CASSFVGLAATDTQYF	TGTGCCAGCAGTTTCGTCGGACTAGCGGCCACAGATACGCAGTATTTT
TRBD2	TRBV5-1	-	TRBJ2-5	CASSLGGGETQYF	TGCGCCAGCAGCTTGGGCGGGGGTGAGACCCAGTACTTC
-	TRBV24-1	-	TRBJ1-1	CATSGGMNTEAFF	TGTGCCACCAGTGGAGGGATGAACACTGAAGCTTTCTTT
TRBD1	TRBV30	-	TRBJ2-7	CAWSVGTGNSYEQYF	TGTGCCTGGAGTGTTGGGACAGGTAATAGCTACGAGCAGTACTTC
TRBD1	TRBV27	once	TRBJ1-6	CASRPGGAGNSPLHF	TGTGCCAGCAGACCAGGGGGCGCAGGTAATTCACCCCTCCACTTT
-	TRBV18	-	TRBJ1-1	CASSPIPGLNTEAFF	TGTGCCAGCTCACCAATCCCGGGTTTGAACACTGAAGCTTTCTTT
TRBD1	TRBV7-9	-	TRBJ1-2	CASSLSGQYYGYTF	TGTGCCAGCAGCTTATCGGGACAGTACTATGGCTACACCTTC
TRBD2	TRBV28	few	TRBJ2-3	CASRPSGGRTDTQYF	TGTGCCAGCAGACCTAGCGGGGGGCGGACAGATACGCAGTATTTT
TRBD1	TRBV19	-	TRBJ2-3	CASRGQGKADTQYF	TGTGCCAGTAGGGGACAGGGGAAAGCAGATACGCAGTATTTT
-	TRBV21-1	-	TRBJ2-3	CASSKHQTAGPYRSTDTQYF	TGTGCCAGCAGCAAACACCAGACAGCGGGACCTTACAGGAGCACAGATACGCAGTATTTT
TRBD1	TRBV27	-	TRBJ1-6	CASNFWAGQGLLF	TGTGCCAGCAACTTTTGGGCCGGACAGGGTCTTCTCTTT
TRBD1	TRBV7-3	few	TRBJ1-1	CASSWTGNTEAFF	TGTGCCAGCAGCTGGACAGGGAACACTGAAGCTTTCTTT
-	TRBV5-1	-	TRBJ2-1	CASSTTLDNEQFF	TGCGCCAGCAGCACGACTCTGGACAATGAGCAGTTCTTC
-	TRBV4-1	-	TRBJ1-1	CASSHVEGPLNTEAFF	TGCGCCAGCAGCCACGTGGAGGGACCTTTGAACACTGAAGCTTTCTTT
TRBD1	TRBV28	-	TRBJ1-4	CASSLPGTGRSEKLFF	TGTGCCAGCAGTTTGCCCGGGACAGGGAGAAGTGAAAAACTGTTTTTT
TRBD1	TRBV5-4	once	TRBJ1-2	CASSPTGAGGYTF	TGTGCCAGCAGCCCCACAGGGGCGGGGGGCTACACCTTC
-	TRBV11-2	-	TRBJ2-7	CASSLDSDVPGGFYEQYF	TGTGCCAGCAGCTTAGATTCCGACGTGCCGGGTGGGTTTTACGAGCAGTACTTC
TRBD2	TRBV20-1	-	TRBJ2-1	CSASSGGGNEQFF	TGCAGTGCTAGTAGCGGGGGGGGGAATGAGCAGTTCTTC
-	TRBV28	-	TRBJ1-2	CASSFPTGPSGGYTF	TGTGCCAGCAGTTTCCCCACAGGGCCCTCGGGTGGCTACACCTTC
-	TRBV6-2/TRBV6-3	-	TRBJ2-3	CASSSVGTDTQYF	TGTGCCAGCAGTTCCGTTGGCACAGATACGCAGTATTTT
TRBD1	TRBV11-2	-	TRBJ2-7	CASSQDRKSYEQYF	TGTGCCAGCAGCCAGGACAGGAAATCCTACGAGCAGTACTTC
-	TRBV5-1	once	TRBJ2-1	CASSPDWGVSNEQFF	TGCGCCAGCAGCCCCGACTGGGGGGTATCCAATGAGCAGTTCTTC
-	TRBV11-3	-	TRBJ2-3	CASTLGGAGSTDTQYF	TGTGCCAGCACCCTAGGGGGCGCGGGAAGCACAGATACGCAGTATTTT
-	TRBV18	-	TRBJ1-5	CASSPRKGGANQPQHF	TGTGCCAGCTCACCACGCAAGGGAGGCGCTAATCAGCCCCAGCATTTT
TRBD1	TRBV5-3	-	TRBJ2-3	CARSLPGQGIADTQYF	TGTGCCAGAAGCCTGCCCGGACAGGGAATCGCGGATACGCAGTATTTT